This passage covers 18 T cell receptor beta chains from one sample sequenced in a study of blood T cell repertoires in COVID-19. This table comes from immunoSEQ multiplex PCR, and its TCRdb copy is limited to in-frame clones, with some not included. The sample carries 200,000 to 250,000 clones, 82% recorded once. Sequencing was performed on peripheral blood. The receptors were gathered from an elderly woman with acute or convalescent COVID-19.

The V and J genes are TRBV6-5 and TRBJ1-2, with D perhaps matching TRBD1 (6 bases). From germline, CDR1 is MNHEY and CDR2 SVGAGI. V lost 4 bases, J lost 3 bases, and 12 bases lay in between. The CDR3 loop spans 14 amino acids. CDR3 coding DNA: TGTGCCAGCAGTTCGCAGGGGCTCGACTATGGCTACACCTTC. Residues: CASSSQGLDYGYTF.

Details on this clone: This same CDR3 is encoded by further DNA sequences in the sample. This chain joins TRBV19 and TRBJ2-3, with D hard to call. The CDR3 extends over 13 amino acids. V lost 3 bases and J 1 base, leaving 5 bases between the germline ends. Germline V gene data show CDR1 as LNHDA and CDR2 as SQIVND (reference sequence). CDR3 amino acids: CASSMSGTDTQYF. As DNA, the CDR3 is TGTGCCAGTAGTATGAGCGGCACAGATACGCAGTATTTT. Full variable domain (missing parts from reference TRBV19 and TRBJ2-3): DGGITQSPKYLFRKEGQNVTLSCEQNLNHDAMYWYRQDPGQGLRLIYYSQIVNDFQKGDIAEGYSVSREKKESFPLTVTSAQKNPTAFYLCASSMSGTDTQYFGPGTRLTVL.

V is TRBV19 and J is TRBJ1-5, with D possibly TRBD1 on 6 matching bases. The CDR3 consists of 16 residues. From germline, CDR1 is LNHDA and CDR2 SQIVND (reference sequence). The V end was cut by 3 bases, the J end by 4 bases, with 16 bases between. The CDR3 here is CASSIKSGQLNQPQHF. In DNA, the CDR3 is TGTGCCAGTAGTATTAAATCAGGACAGTTAAATCAGCCCCAGCATTTT.

The CDR3 loop reads CASSPDRAYNEQFF. The DNA of the CDR3 is TGTGCCAGCAGCCCGGACAGGGCCTACAATGAGCAGTTCTTC. The chain is built from TRBV7-9 and TRBJ2-1; 8 bases match TRBD1. V was clipped by 5 bases and J by 2 bases; unmatched bases: 2. The germline V gene encodes CDR1 SEHNR and CDR2 FQNEAQ (reference sequence). The CDR3 loop spans 14 amino acids.

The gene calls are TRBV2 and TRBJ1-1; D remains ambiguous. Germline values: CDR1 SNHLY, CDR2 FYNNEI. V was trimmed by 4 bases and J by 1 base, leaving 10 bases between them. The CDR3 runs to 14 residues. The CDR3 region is CASSASRQNTEAFF. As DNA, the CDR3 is TGTGCCAGCAGTGCCTCTCGACAGAACACTGAAGCTTTCTTT.

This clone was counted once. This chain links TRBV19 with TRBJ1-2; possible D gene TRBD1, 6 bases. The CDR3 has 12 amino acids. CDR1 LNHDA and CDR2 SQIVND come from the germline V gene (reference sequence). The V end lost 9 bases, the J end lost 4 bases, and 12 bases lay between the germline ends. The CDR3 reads CASQGSGYGYTF. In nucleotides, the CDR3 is TGTGCCAGCCAGGGGTCGGGCTATGGCTACACCTTC.

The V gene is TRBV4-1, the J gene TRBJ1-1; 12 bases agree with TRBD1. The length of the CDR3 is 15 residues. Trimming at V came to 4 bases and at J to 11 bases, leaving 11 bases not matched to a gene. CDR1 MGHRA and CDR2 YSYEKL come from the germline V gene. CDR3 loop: CASSLWDRGPRTAFF. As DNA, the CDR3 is TGCGCCAGCAGCCTCTGGGACAGGGGGCCGCGGACTGCTTTCTTT.

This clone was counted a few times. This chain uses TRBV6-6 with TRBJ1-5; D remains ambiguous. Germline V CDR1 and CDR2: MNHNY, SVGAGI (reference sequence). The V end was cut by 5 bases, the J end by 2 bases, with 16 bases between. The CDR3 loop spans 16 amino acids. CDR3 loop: CASSLPGGWGNQPQHF. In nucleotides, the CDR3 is TGTGCCAGCAGTCTACCTGGCGGGTGGGGCAATCAGCCCCAGCATTTT.

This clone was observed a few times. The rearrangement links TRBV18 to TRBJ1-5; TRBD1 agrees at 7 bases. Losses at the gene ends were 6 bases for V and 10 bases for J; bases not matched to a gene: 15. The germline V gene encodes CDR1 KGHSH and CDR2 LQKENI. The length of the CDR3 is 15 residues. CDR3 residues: CASSQYSGTGVPQHF. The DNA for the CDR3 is TGTGCCAGCTCTCAATACTCAGGTACAGGGGTTCCCCAGCATTTT. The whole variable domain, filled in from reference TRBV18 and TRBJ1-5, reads NAGVMQNPRHLVRRRGQEARLRCSPMKGHSHVYWYRQLPEEGLKFMVYLQKENIIDESGMPKERFSAEFPKEGPSILRIQQVVRGDSAAYFCASSQYSGTGVPQHFGDGTRLSIL.

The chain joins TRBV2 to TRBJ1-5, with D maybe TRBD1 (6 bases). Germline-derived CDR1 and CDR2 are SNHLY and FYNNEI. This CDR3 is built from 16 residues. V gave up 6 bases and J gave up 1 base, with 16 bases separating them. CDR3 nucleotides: TGTGCCAGCAGCCCGGACAGCCAAAGGAGCAATCAGCCCCAGCATTTT. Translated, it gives CASSPDSQRSNQPQHF. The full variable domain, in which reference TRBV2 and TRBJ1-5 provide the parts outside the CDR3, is EPEVTQTPSHQVTQMGQEVILRCVPISNHLYFYWYRQILGQKVEFLVSFYNNEISEKSEIFDDQFSVERPDGSNFTLKIRSTKLEDSAMYFCASSPDSQRSNQPQHFGDGTRLSIL.

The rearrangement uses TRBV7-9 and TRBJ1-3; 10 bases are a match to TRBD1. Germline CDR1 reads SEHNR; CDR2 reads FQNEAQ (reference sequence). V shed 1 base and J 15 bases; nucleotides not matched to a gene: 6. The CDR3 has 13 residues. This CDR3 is CASSLESGQGKYF. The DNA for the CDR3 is TGTGCCAGCAGCTTAGAATCGGGACAGGGGAAATATTTT. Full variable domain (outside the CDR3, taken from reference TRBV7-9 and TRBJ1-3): DTGVSQNPRHKITKRGQNVTFRCDPISEHNRLYWYRQTLGQGPEFLTYFQNEAQLEKSRLLSDRFSAERPKGSFSTLEIQRTEQGDSAMYLCASSLESGQGKYFGEGSWLTVV.

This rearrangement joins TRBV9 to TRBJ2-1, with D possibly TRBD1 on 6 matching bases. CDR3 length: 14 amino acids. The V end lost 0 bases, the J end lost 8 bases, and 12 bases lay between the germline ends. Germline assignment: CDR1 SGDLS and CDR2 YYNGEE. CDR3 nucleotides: TGTGCCAGCAGCGTAGCTACAGGGTTCGATGAGCAGTTCTTC. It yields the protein CASSVATGFDEQFF. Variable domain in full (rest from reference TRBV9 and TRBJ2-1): DSGVTQTPKHLITATGQRVTLRCSPRSGDLSVYWYQQSLDQGLQFLIQYYNGEERAKGNILERFSAQQFPDLHSELNLSSLELGDSALYFCASSVATGFDEQFFGPGTRLTVL.

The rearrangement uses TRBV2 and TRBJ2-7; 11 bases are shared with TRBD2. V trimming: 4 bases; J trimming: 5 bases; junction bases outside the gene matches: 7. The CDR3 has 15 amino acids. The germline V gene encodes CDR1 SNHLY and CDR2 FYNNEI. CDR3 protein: CASSALAGGLDEQYF. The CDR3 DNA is TGTGCCAGCAGTGCTCTAGCGGGGGGCCTCGACGAGCAGTACTTC.

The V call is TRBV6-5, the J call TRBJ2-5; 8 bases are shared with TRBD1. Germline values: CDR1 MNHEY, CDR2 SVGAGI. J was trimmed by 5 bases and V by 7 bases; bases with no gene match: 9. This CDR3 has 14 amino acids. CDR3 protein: CASTKDRGGETQYF. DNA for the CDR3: TGTGCCAGCACCAAAGACAGGGGTGGGGAGACCCAGTACTTC.

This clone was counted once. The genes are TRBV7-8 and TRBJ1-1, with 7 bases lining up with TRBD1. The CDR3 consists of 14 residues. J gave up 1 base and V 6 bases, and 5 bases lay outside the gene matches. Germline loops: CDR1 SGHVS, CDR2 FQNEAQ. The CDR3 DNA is TGTGCCAGCAGTCCTGGGACAGCGAACACTGAAGCTTTCTTT. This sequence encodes CASSPGTANTEAFF. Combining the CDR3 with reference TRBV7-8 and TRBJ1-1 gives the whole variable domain GAGVSQSPRYKVAKRGQDVALRCDPISGHVSLFWYQQALGQGPEFLTYFQNEAQLDKSGLPSDRFFAERPEGSVSTLKIQRTQQEDSAVYLCASSPGTANTEAFFGQGTRLTVV.

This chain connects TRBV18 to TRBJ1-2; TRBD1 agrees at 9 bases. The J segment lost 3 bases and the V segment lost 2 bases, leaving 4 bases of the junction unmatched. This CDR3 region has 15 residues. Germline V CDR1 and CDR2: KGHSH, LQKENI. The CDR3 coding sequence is TGTGCCAGCTCACCAGTACAGGGGGCGGACTATGGCTACACCTTC. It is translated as CASSPVQGADYGYTF.

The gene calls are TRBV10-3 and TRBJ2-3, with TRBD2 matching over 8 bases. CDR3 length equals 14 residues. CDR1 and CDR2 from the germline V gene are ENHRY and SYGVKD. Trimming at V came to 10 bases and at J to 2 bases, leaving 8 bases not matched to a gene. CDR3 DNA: TGTGCCACACGTAGCGGGGCGTTCACAGATACGCAGTATTTT. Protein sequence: CATRSGAFTDTQYF.

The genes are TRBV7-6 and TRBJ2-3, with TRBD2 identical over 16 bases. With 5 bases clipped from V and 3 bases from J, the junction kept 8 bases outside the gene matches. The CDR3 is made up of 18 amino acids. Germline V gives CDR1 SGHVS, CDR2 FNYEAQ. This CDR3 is CASSKGLAGGQMTDTQYF. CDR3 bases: TGTGCCAGCAGCAAGGGACTAGCGGGGGGGCAAATGACAGATACGCAGTATTTT.